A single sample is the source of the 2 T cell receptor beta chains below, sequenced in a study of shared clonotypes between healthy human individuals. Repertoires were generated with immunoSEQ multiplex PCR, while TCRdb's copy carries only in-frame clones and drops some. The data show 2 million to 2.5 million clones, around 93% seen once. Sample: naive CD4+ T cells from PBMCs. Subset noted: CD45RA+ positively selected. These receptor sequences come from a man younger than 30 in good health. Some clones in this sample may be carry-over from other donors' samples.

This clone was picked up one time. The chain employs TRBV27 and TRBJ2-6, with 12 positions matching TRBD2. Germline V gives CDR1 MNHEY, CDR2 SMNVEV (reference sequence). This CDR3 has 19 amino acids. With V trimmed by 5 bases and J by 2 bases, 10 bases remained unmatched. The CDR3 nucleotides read TGTGCCAGCAGTCCTCGGACTAGCGGGATCGTCCCTGGGGCCAACGTCCTGACTTTC. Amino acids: CASSPRTSGIVPGANVLTF.

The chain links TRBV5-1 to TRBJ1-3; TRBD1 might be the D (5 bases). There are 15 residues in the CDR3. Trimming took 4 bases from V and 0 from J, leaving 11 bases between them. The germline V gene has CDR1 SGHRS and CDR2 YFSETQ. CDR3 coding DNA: TGCGCCAGCAGCCGGACACTCGACTCTGGAAACACCATATATTTT. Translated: CASSRTLDSGNTIYF.